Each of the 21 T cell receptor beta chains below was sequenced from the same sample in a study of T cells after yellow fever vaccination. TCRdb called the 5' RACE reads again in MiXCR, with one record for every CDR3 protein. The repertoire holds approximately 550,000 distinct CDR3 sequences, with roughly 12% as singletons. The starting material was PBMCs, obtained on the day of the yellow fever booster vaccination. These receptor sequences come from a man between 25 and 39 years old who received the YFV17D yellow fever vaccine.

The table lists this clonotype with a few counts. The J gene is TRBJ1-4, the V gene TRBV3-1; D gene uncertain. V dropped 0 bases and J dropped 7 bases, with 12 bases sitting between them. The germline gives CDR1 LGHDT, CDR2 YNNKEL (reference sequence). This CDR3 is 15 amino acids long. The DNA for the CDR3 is TGTGCCAGCAGCCAAGAGATTACGGGGATTGAAAAACTGTTTTTT. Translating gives CASSQEITGIEKLFF.

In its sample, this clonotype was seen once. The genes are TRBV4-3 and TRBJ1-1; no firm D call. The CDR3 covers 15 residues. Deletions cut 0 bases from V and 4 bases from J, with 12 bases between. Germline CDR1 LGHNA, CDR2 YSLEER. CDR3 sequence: CASSQDRMGLTEAFF. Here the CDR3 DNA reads TGCGCCAGCAGCCAAGACAGAATGGGTCTCACTGAAGCTTTCTTT.

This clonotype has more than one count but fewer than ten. The CDR3 sequence is CATGEGQGDLDTQYF. Written as DNA, the CDR3 is TGTGCCACCGGGGAGGGGCAGGGAGATTTGGATACGCAGTATTTT. V is TRBV24-1 and J is TRBJ2-3; 7 nucleotides line up with TRBD2. This CDR3 comprises 15 residues. V shed 9 bases and J 6 bases; nucleotides not matched to a gene: 14. Germline values: CDR1 KGHDR, CDR2 SFDVKD.

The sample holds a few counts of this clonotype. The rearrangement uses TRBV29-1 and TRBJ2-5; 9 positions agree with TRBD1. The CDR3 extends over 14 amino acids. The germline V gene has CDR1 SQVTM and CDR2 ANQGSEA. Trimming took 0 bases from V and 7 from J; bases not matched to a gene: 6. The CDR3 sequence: CSVEENRGRGTQYF. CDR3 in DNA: TGCAGCGTTGAAGAAAACAGGGGGCGCGGGACCCAGTACTTC.

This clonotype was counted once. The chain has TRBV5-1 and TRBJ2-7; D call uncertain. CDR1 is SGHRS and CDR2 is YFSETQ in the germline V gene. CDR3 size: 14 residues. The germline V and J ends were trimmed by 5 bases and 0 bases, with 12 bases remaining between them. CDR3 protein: CASRILGGSYEQYF. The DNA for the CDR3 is TGCGCCAGCAGGATTTTGGGTGGCTCCTACGAGCAGTACTTC.

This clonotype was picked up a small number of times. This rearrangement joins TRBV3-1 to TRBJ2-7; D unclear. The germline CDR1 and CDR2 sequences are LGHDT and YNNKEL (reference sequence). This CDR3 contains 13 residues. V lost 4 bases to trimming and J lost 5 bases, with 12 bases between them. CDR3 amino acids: CASSRDMRHEQYF. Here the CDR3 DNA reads TGTGCCAGCAGCCGAGACATGCGCCACGAGCAGTACTTC.

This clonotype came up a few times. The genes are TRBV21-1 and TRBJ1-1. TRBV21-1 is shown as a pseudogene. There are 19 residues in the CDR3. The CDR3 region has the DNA TGTGCCAGCAGCAAAGGAGGTGCCGGTCCAGGCTCCATGAACACTGAAGCTTTCTTT. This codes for CASSKGGAGPGSMNTEAFF.

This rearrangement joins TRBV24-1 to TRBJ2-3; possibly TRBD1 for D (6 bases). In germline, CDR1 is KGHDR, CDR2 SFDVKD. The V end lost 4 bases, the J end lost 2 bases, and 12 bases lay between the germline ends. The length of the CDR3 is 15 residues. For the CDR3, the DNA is TGTGCCACCAGTGAGGGACAACATCCCACAGATACGCAGTATTTT. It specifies CATSEGQHPTDTQYF.

The CDR3 loop is CASSYPTGEDTIYF. In nucleotides, the CDR3 is TGTGCCAGCAGTTACCCGACAGGGGAGGACACCATATATTTT. The gene calls are TRBV6-5 and TRBJ1-3; the match to TRBD1 covers 8 bases. There are 14 residues in the CDR3. V lost 2 bases, J lost 8 bases, and 5 bases stayed unmatched. Germline V lookup: CDR1 MNHEY, CDR2 SVGAGI.

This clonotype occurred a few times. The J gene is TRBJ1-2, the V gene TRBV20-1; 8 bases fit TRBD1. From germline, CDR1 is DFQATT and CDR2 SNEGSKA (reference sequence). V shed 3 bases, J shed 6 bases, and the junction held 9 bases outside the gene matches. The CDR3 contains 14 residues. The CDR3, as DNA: TGCAGTGCTAGGGGACAGGAATACTTCAATGGCTACACCTTC. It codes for CSARGQEYFNGYTF.

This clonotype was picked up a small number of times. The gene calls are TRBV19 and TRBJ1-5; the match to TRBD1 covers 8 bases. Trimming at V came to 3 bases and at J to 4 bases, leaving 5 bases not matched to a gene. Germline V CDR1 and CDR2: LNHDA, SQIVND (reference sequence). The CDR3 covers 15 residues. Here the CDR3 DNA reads TGTGCCAGTAGTATGGGGGACAGGACAAATCAGCCCCAGCATTTT. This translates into CASSMGDRTNQPQHF. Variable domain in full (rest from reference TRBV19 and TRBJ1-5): DGGITQSPKYLFRKEGQNVTLSCEQNLNHDAMYWYRQDPGQGLRLIYYSQIVNDFQKGDIAEGYSVSREKKESFPLTVTSAQKNPTAFYLCASSMGDRTNQPQHFGDGTRLSIL.

The CDR3 spells CASSSTSAMRDSQETQYF. For the CDR3, the DNA is TGTGCCAGCAGCTCTACGTCAGCGATGCGAGACAGCCAAGAGACCCAGTACTTC. This chain joins TRBV11-1 and TRBJ2-5, with D maybe TRBD1 (5 bases). The V and J ends lost 4 bases and 1 base respectively, with 22 bases between them. Germline lookup yields CDR1 SGHAT and CDR2 FQDESV (reference sequence). The CDR3 runs 18 residues.

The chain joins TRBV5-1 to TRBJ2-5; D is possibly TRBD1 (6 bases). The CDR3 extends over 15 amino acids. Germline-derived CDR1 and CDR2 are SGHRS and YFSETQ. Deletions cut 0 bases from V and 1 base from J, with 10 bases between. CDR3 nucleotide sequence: TGCGCCAGCAGCTTGGGCAGGGGCTTCCAAGAGACCCAGTACTTC. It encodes CASSLGRGFQETQYF.

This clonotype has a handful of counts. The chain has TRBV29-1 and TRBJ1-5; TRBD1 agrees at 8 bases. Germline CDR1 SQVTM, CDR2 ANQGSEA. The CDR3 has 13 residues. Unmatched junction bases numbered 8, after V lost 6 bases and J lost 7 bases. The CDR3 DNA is TGCAGCGTAAGTCAGGGGGCCAGGCAGCCCCAGCATTTT. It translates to CSVSQGARQPQHF.

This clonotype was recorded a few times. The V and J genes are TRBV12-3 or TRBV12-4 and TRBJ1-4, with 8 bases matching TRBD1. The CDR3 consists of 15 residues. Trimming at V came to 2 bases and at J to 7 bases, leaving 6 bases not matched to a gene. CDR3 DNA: TGTGCCAGCAGTTTAAATACAGGGGGGAGTGAAAAACTGTTTTTT. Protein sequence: CASSLNTGGSEKLFF.

This CDR3 is CSVYRSEQFF. Written as DNA, the CDR3 is TGCAGCGTTTACCGGAGTGAGCAGTTCTTC. V is TRBV29-1 and J is TRBJ2-1; no firm D call. The CDR3 consists of 10 residues. V was shortened by 5 bases and J by 9 bases, with 8 bases between the two germline ends. Germline V gene sequence: CDR1 SQVTM, CDR2 ANQGSEA.

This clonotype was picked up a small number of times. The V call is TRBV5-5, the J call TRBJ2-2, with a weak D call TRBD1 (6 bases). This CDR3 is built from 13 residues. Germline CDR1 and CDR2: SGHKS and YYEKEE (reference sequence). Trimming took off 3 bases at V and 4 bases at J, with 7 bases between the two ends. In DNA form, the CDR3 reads TGTGCCAGCAGCTGGGGGCGCACCGGGGAGCTGTTTTTT. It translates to CASSWGRTGELFF.

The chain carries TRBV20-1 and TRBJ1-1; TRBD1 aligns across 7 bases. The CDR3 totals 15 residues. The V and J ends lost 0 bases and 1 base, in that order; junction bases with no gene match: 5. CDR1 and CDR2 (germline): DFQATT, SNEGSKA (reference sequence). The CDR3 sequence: CSARDPTGKNTEAFF. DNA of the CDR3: TGCAGTGCTAGAGACCCGACAGGGAAGAACACTGAAGCTTTCTTT.

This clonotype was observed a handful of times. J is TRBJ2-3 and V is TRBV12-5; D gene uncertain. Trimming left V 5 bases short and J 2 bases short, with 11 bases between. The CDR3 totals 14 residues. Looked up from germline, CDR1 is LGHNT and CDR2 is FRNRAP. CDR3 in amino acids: CASGPLTFTDTQYF. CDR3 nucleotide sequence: TGTGCTAGTGGTCCCCTTACCTTCACAGATACGCAGTATTTT.

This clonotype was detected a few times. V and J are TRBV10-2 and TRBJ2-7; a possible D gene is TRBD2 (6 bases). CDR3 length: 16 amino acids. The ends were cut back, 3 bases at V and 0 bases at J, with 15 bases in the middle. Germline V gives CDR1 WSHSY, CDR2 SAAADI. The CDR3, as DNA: TGCGCCAGCAGTGATCCCGGGAGTAAGGTCTCCTACGAGCAGTACTTC. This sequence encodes CASSDPGSKVSYEQYF.

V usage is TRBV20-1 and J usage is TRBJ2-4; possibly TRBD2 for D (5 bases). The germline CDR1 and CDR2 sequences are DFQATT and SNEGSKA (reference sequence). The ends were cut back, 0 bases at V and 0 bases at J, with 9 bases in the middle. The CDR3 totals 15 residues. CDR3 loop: CSARDIGIAKNIQYF. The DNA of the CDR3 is TGCAGTGCTAGAGATATCGGGATAGCCAAAAACATTCAGTACTTC.